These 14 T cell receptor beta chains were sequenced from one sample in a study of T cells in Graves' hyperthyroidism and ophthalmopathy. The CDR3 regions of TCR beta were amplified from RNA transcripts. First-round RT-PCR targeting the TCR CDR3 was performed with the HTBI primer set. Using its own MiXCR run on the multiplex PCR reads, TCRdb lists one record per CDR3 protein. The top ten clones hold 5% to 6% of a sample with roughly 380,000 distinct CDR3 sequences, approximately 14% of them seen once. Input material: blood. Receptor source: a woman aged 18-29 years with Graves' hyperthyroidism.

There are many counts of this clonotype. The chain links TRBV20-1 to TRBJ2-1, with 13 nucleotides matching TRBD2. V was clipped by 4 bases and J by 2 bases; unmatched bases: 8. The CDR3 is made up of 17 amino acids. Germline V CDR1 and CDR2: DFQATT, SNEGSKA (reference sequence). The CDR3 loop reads CSATGLAGESTYNEQFF. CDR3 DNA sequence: TGCAGTGCTACCGGACTAGCGGGAGAGTCTACCTACAATGAGCAGTTCTTC.

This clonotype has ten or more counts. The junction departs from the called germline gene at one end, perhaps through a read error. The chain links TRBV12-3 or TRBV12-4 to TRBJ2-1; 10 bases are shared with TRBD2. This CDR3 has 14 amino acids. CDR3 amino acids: CASRLAGGGNEQFF. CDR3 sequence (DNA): TGTGCCAGCAGATTAGCGGGAGGCGGCAATGAGCAGTTCTTC.

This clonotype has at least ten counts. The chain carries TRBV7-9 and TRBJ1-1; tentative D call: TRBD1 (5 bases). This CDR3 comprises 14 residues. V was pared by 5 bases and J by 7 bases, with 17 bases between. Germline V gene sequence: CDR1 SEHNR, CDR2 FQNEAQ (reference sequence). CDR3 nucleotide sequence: TGTGCCAGCAGCCCCCAGACAGCCAACCTTGAAGCTTTCTTT. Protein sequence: CASSPQTANLEAFF.

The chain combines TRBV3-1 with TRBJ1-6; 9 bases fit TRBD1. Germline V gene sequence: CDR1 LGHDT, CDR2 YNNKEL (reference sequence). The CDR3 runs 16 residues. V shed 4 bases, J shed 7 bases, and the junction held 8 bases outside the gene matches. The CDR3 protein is CASSPRGTGRNSPLHF. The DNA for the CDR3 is TGTGCCAGCAGCCCCCGCGGGACAGGGCGAAATTCACCCCTCCACTTT.

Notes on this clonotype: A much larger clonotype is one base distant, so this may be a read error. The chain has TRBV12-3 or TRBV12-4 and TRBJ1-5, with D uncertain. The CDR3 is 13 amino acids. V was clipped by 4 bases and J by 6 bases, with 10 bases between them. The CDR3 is CASSWESFQPQHF. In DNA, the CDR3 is TGTGCCAGCAGTTGGGAATCTTTTCAGCCCCAGCATTTT.

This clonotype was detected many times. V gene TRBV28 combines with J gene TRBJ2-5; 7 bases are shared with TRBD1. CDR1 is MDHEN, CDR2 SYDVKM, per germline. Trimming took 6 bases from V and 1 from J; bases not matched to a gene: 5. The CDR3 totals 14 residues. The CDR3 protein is CASSPGQIQETQYF. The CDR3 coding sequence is TGTGCCAGCAGCCCGGGACAGATCCAAGAGACCCAGTACTTC.

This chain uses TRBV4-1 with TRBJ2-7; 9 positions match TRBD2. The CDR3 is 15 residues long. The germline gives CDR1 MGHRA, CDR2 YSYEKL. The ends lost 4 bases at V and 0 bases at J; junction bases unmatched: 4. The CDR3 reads CASSRGGVSSYEQYF. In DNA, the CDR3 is TGCGCCAGCAGCCGCGGGGGGGTAAGCTCCTACGAGCAGTACTTC.

CDR3 in DNA: TGTGCCAGCAGCCACCCCGGGACACCCTATGGCTACACCTTC. The encoded protein is CASSHPGTPYGYTF. The V call is TRBV12-3 or TRBV12-4, the J call TRBJ1-2; weak D call: TRBD1 (6 bases). V lost 6 bases and J lost 4, with 15 bases in between. The CDR3 has 14 amino acids.

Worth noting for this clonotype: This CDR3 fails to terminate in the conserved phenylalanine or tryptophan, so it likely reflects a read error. CDR3 sequence (DNA): TGTGCCAGCAGCAAGGGACTAGCGGGAGGCTACGAGCAGTACCTC. Translation gives CASSKGLAGGYEQYL. V usage is TRBV13 and J usage is TRBJ2-7; TRBD2 matches 15 bases. V trimming: 5 bases; J trimming: 3 bases; junction bases outside the gene matches: 2. CDR3 length: 15 residues. CDR1 PRHDT and CDR2 FYEKMQ come from the germline V gene (reference sequence).

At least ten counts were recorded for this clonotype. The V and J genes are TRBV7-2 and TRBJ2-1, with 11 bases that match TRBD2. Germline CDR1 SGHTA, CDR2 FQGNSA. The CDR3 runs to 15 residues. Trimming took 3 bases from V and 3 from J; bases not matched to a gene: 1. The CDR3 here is CASSFGTSGYNEQFF. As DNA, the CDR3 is TGTGCCAGCAGCTTCGGGACTAGCGGCTACAATGAGCAGTTCTTC. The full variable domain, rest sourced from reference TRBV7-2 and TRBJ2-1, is GAGVSQSPSNKVTEKGKDVELRCDPISGHTALYWYRQSLGQGLEFLIYFQGNSAPDKSGLPSDRFSAERTGGSVSTLTIQRTQQEDSAVYLCASSFGTSGYNEQFFGPGTRLTVL.

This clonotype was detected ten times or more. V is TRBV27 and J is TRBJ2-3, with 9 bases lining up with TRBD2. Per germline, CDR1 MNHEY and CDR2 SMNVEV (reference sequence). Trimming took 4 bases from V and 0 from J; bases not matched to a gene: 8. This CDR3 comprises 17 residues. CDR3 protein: CASSWDSGGHSTDTQYF. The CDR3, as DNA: TGTGCCAGCAGTTGGGATAGCGGGGGACATAGCACAGATACGCAGTATTTT.

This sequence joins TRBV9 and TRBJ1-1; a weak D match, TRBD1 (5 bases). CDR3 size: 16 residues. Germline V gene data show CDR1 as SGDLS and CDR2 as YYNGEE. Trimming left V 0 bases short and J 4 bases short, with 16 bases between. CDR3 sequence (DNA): TGTGCCAGCAGCGTAGATGCTGGGGGGGTGGGCACTGAAGCTTTCTTT. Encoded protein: CASSVDAGGVGTEAFF.

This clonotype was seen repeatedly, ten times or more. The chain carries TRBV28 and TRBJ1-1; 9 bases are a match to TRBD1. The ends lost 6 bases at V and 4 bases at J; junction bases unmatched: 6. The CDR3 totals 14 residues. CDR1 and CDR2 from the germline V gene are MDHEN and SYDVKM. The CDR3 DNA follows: TGTGCCAGCAGGGTCCGGGACAGGGTCACTGAAGCTTTCTTT. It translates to CASRVRDRVTEAFF.

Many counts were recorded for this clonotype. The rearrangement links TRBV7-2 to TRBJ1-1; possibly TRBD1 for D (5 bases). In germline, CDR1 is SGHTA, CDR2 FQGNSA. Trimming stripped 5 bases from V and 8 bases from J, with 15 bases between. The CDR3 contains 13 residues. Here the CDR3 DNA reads TGTGCCAGCAGCCGCGCGGGGAAGGGGGAAGCTTTCTTT. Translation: CASSRAGKGEAFF.